The clone carrying this TCR beta chain was detected only a few times. As yet, its antigen is unknown. With a J-beta primer mix and a sample-barcoded 5' primer, a second PCR ran 7 to 11 cycles. One entry per CDR3 protein, called by TCRdb with MiXCR from the 5' RACE reads. The sample lists 580,000 or so distinct CDR3 sequences, 47% occurring once. This sample was included in a study of blood T cells in healthy people across ages. Study conclusions and caveats: In the absence of known donor CMV status, changes in expanded clonotypes were possibly confounded.

V was cut by 4 bases and J by 2 bases, with 15 bases left in between. This CDR3 contains 15 residues. CDR1 is MDHEN and CDR2 is SYDVKM in the germline V gene. The clonotype comes from a man aged 80 or over in good health. Material: blood. V gene TRBV28 combines with J gene TRBJ2-7; the D call may be TRBD1 or TRBD2 (5 bases each). Here the CDR3 reads CASSSLRDGTYEQYF. CDR3 coding DNA: TGTGCCAGCAGTTCTCTCCGGGACGGAACCTACGAGCAGTACTTC.